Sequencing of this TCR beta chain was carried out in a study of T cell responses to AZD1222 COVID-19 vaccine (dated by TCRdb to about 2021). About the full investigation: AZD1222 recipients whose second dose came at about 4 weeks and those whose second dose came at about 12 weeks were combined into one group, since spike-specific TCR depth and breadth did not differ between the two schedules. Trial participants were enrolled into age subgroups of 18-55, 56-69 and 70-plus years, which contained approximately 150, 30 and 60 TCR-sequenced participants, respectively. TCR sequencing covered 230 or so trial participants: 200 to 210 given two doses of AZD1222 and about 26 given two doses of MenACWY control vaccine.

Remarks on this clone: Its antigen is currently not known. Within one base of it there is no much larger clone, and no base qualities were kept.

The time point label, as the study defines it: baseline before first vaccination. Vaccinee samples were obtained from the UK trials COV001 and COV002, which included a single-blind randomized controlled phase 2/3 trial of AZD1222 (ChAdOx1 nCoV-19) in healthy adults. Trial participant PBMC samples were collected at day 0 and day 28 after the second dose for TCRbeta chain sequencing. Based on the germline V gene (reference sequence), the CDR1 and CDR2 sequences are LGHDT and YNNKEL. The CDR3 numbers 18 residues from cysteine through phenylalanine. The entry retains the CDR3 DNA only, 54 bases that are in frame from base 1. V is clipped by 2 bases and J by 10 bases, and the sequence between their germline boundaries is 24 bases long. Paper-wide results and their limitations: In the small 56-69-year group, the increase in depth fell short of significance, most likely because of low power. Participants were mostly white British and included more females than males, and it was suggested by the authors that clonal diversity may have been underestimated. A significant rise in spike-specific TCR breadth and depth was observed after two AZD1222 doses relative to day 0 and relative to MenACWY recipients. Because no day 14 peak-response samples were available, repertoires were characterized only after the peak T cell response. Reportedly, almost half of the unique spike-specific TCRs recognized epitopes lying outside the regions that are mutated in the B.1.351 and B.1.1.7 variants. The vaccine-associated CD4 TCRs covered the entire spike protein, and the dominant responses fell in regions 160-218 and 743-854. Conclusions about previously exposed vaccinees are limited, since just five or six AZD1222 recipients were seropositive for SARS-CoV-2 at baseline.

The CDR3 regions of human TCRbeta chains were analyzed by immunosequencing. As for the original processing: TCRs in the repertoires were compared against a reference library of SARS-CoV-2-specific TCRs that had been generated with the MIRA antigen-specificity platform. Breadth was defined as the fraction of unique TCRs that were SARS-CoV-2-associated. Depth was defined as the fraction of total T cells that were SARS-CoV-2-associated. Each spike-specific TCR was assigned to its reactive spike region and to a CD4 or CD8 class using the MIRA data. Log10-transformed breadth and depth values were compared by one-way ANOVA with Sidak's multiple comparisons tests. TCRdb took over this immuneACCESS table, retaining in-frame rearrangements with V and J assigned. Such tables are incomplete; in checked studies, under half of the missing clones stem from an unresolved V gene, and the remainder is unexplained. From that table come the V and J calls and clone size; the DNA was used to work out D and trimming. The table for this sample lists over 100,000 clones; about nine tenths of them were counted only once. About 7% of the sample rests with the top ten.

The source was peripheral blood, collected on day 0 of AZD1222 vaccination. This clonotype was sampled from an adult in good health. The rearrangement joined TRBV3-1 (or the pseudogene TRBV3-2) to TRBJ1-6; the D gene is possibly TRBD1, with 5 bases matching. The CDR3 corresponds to CASSQISQGMAGVSPLHF. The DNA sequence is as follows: TGTGCCAGCAGCCAAATATCCCAGGGTATGGCGGGGGTCTCACCCCTCCACTTT.